The 2 T cell receptor beta chains below come from one sample, sequenced in a study of T cells after yellow fever vaccination. MiXCR, applied by TCRdb to the 5' RACE reads, yields one record per CDR3 protein. This sample yields a few hundred thousand distinct CDR3 sequences, of which roughly 4.3% are seen a single time; around 24% belongs to the top ten. The sample here was PBMCs, taken 5 days after the yellow fever booster vaccination. The receptors were gathered from a man aged 18 to 35 who received the YFV17D yellow fever vaccine.

This clonotype was counted only a few times. CDR3 sequence (DNA): TGTGCCACAAAGGAGGGCAACACTGAAGCTTTCTTT. It codes for CATKEGNTEAFF. The chain is built from TRBV19 and TRBJ1-1, with D uncertain. This CDR3 spans 12 amino acids. Per germline, CDR1 LNHDA and CDR2 SQIVND (reference sequence). V lost 10 bases to trimming and J lost 2 bases, with 11 bases between them.

The sample holds a few counts of this clonotype. V usage is TRBV6-5 and J usage is TRBJ2-3; 8 nucleotides agree with TRBD1. Trimming cost V 0 bases and J 4 bases; bases outside gene matches: 6. This CDR3 region has 16 residues. Germline V gives CDR1 MNHEY, CDR2 SVGAGI. DNA of the CDR3: TGTGCCAGCAGTTACTCGGGGACAGGACTTCCAGATACGCAGTATTTT. It codes for CASSYSGTGLPDTQYF.